Each of the 10 T cell receptor beta chains below was sequenced from the same sample in a study of shared clonotypes between healthy human individuals. Data came from immunoSEQ multiplex PCR; TCRdb stores just in-frame clones and leaves some out. The repertoire holds about 820,000 clones, with around 92% as singletons. It was CD45RO-negative cells, positively selected for CCR7, that made up naive CD8 cells, with terminally differentiated effector memory CD45RA+ cells excluded. Sequenced input: naive CD8+ T cells sorted from blood. Receptor source: a man aged 25 to 40 in good health.

The genes are TRBV7-9 and TRBJ2-1; TRBD1 aligns across 7 bases. V gave up 4 bases and J gave up 5 bases; unmatched junction bases: 14. Germline loops: CDR1 SEHNR, CDR2 FQNEAQ (reference sequence). The CDR3 spans 17 residues. This CDR3 reads CASSSFGSGQGDNEQFF. The CDR3 DNA sequence: TGTGCCAGCAGCTCCTTCGGATCCGGTCAGGGGGACAATGAGCAGTTCTTC. The full variable domain, its missing parts supplied by reference TRBV7-9 and TRBJ2-1, is DTGVSQNPRHKITKRGQNVTFRCDPISEHNRLYWYRQTLGQGPEFLTYFQNEAQLEKSRLLSDRFSAERPKGSFSTLEIQRTEQGDSAMYLCASSSFGSGQGDNEQFFGPGTRLTVL.

For this clone: The same CDR3 can be traced to other DNA sequences in this sample. The chain recombines TRBV6-5 with TRBJ2-7; D call uncertain. CDR1 is MNHEY, CDR2 SVGAGI, per germline. V lost 2 bases and J 2 bases, leaving 7 bases between the germline ends. The CDR3 is 13 amino acids. This CDR3 is CASSYGRTYEQYF. The CDR3 DNA follows: TGTGCCAGCAGTTACGGCAGAACCTACGAGCAGTACTTC.

This chain connects TRBV12-5 to TRBJ2-7; D ambiguous. The CDR3 totals 12 residues. V was pared by 5 bases and J by 0 bases, with 5 bases between. Germline values: CDR1 LGHNT, CDR2 FRNRAP. CDR3 region: CASGQTSYEQYF. The CDR3 DNA reads TGTGCTAGTGGTCAAACCTCCTACGAGCAGTACTTC.

The chain has TRBV4-1 and TRBJ2-7; 7 bases are a match to TRBD1. The V gene end was trimmed by 4 bases and the J gene end by 3 bases; junction bases not matched to a gene: 6. The CDR3 runs 14 residues. Germline V gene lookup returns CDR1 MGHRA and CDR2 YSYEKL. The CDR3 region is CASSPGTVNYEQYF. As DNA, the CDR3 is TGCGCCAGCAGCCCCGGGACAGTAAACTACGAGCAGTACTTC.

CDR3 in amino acids: CASSPGTNYGYTF. In DNA form, the CDR3 reads TGCGCCAGCAGCCCAGGGACGAACTATGGCTACACCTTC. The chain recombines TRBV23-1 with TRBJ1-2, with D possibly being TRBD1 (5 bases). TRBV23-1 is assigned to the ORF class and has an uncertain function. The CDR3 extends over 13 amino acids. Trimming pared 6 bases from V and 2 bases from J, leaving 10 bases between.

The chain uses TRBV7-9 and TRBJ2-7; D not certain. Germline V CDR1 and CDR2: SEHNR, FQNEAQ (reference sequence). The V gene lost 1 base and the J gene lost 6 bases, with 7 bases spanning the gap. The CDR3 has 12 amino acids. The CDR3 loop is CASSLGVSEQYF. The CDR3 bases are TGTGCCAGCAGCTTAGGAGTATCCGAGCAGTACTTC.

The rearrangement uses TRBV27 and TRBJ2-7; TRBD2 matches at 9 bases. Looked up from germline, CDR1 is MNHEY and CDR2 is SMNVEV (reference sequence). This CDR3 has 14 residues. Trimming at V came to 6 bases and at J to 4 bases, leaving 7 bases not matched to a gene. The CDR3 region has the DNA TGTGCCAGCAGACTGACTAGCGGAGCGTACGAGCAGTACTTC. It translates to CASRLTSGAYEQYF.

The chain employs TRBV5-1 and TRBJ2-2; the D gene is possibly TRBD2 (6 bases). The ends were cut back, 0 bases at V and 4 bases at J, with 10 bases in the middle. Per germline, CDR1 SGHRS and CDR2 YFSETQ. There are 15 residues in the CDR3. CDR3 loop: CASSLGDFVTGELFF. The CDR3 nucleotides read TGCGCCAGCAGCTTGGGGGACTTCGTCACCGGGGAGCTGTTTTTT.

The chain couples TRBV10-1 to TRBJ2-1, with 13 bases identical to TRBD2. In germline, CDR1 is WNHNN, CDR2 SYGVQD (reference sequence). The CDR3 length is 15 residues. The junction had 7 bases not matched to a gene; V was cut back by 9 bases and J by 5 bases. The CDR3 DNA reads as TGCGCCAGGAGGACTAGCGGGAGTGCTGACAATGAGCAGTTCTTC. As protein: CARRTSGSADNEQFF.

The chain carries TRBV29-1 and TRBJ1-2; weak D call: TRBD1 (5 bases). V gave up 4 bases and J gave up 4 bases, with 10 bases separating them. The germline CDR1 and CDR2 sequences are SQVTM and ANQGSEA. This CDR3 is built from 12 residues. The CDR3 loop is CSVVGGIYGYTF. The CDR3 bases are TGCAGCGTTGTGGGGGGGATCTATGGCTACACCTTC. Drawing the rest from reference TRBV29-1 and TRBJ1-2, the complete variable domain is SAVISQKPSRDICQRGTSLTIQCQVDSQVTMMFWYRQQPGQSLTLIATANQGSEATYESGFVIDKFPISRPNLTFSTLTVSNMSPEDSSIYLCSVVGGIYGYTFGSGTRLTVV.